This TCR beta chain was observed in a study of identical twins. This CDR3 has 18 residues. The V and J ends lost 6 bases and 3 bases, in that order; junction bases with no gene match: 16. MiXCR was run by TCRdb on the 5' RACE reads, yielding one entry per CDR3 protein. In the table there are 520,000 or so distinct CDR3 sequences, 20% to 25% of which are singletons. Healthy Caucasians were all of the donors. The same data also went into a second study, on T cells expressing NK-cell markers.

The source is a woman aged 18-29 years in good health. Sample: CD4+ T cells sorted from blood. The chain employs TRBV12-3 or TRBV12-4 and TRBJ2-5; 10 bases are shared with TRBD1. Here the CDR3 reads CASSPSPSWDRGEETQYF. Here the CDR3 DNA reads TGTGCCAGCAGCCCGTCACCTTCCTGGGACAGGGGAGAAGAGACCCAGTACTTC.